The 8 T cell receptor beta chains listed next were all sequenced from one sample in a study of T cell responses to AZD1222 COVID-19 vaccine. Assay used: immunoSEQ multiplex PCR; TCRdb lists only in-frame clones, some missing. The sample has 95,000 to 150,000 clones, about 88% seen once; the top ten hold 2% to 2.5%. Source: peripheral blood, taken on day 0 of AZD1222 vaccination. These receptors came from an adult in good health.

This clone came up a few times. V gene TRBV9 combines with J gene TRBJ1-5; 9 nucleotides match TRBD1. V trimming: 0 bases; J trimming: 5 bases; junction bases outside the gene matches: 3. The CDR3 contains 15 residues. The germline V gene has CDR1 SGDLS and CDR2 YYNGEE. In DNA form, the CDR3 reads TGTGCCAGCAGCGTAGGGGGACAGGGTCATCAGCCCCAGCATTTT. Its translation: CASSVGGQGHQPQHF.

The chain carries TRBV21-1 and TRBJ2-7. TRBV21-1 is marked as a pseudogene. The CDR3 extends over 11 amino acids. The CDR3 sequence: CASSNRVEQYF. The CDR3, as DNA: TGTGCCAGCAGCAATAGGGTCGAGCAGTACTTC.

Only a few counts were recorded for this clone. The CDR3 loop reads CASKQGLNTGELFF. The CDR3 nucleotides read TGTGCCAGTAAACAGGGACTCAACACCGGGGAGCTGTTTTTT. This rearrangement joins TRBV2 to TRBJ2-2; possibly TRBD1 or TRBD2 for D (6 bases each). V shed 9 bases and J shed 2 bases, with 13 bases lying between them. The CDR3 sequence is 14 residues long. Germline-derived CDR1 and CDR2 are SNHLY and FYNNEI.

The chain uses TRBV19 and TRBJ1-4; tentative D call: TRBD1 (6 bases). CDR3 length: 13 residues. Germline CDR1 and CDR2: LNHDA and SQIVND (reference sequence). Trimming took 5 bases from V and 11 from J, leaving 15 bases between them. The CDR3, as DNA: TGTGCCAGTAGTCTATCTCGGGACAAGAAACTGTTTTTT. Protein sequence: CASSLSRDKKLFF.

This chain uses TRBV10-2 with TRBJ2-6; TRBD2 might be the D (6 bases). The V gene lost 6 bases and the J gene lost 1 base, with 13 bases spanning the gap. CDR3 size: 16 residues. Per the germline V gene, CDR1 is WSHSY and CDR2 is SAAADI. CDR3 DNA: TGCGCCAGCAGAGAACCCGGGGGATCTGGGGCCAACGTCCTGACTTTC. Translated: CASREPGGSGANVLTF.

The chain joins TRBV5-1 to TRBJ2-7, with 7 bases that match TRBD1. The germline V gene has CDR1 SGHRS and CDR2 YFSETQ. CDR3 length equals 14 residues. V gave up 4 bases and J gave up 5 bases; unmatched junction bases: 9. Here the CDR3 DNA reads TGCGCCAGCAGCCGGGACAGCCGGGGAAACGAGCAGTACTTC. Encoded protein: CASSRDSRGNEQYF.

In this sample, this clone turned up a few times. This chain joins TRBV19 and TRBJ1-5; D uncertain. The CDR3 length is 15 residues. Between the trimmed V and J ends, which lost 1 base and 1 base, there was a span of 8 bases. Looked up from germline, CDR1 is LNHDA and CDR2 is SQIVND (reference sequence). This chain's CDR3 is CASSIVGVSNQPQHF. The CDR3 DNA reads as TGTGCCAGTAGTATAGTTGGAGTGAGCAATCAGCCCCAGCATTTT.

The chain links TRBV28 to TRBJ1-5; 8 bases fit TRBD1. Germline V gene sequence: CDR1 MDHEN, CDR2 SYDVKM. V shed 6 bases and J 3 bases; nucleotides not matched to a gene: 7. CDR3 length: 15 residues. The CDR3 nucleotides read TGTGCCAGCAGGTACTCGGACAGGGCCAATCAGCCCCAGCATTTT. It codes for CASRYSDRANQPQHF.